Below are 6 T cell receptor beta chains sequenced from a single sample in a study of identical twins. MiXCR, applied by TCRdb to the 5' RACE reads, yields one record per CDR3 protein. The table has 1,800,000 or so distinct CDR3 sequences, 32% seen once. Sequenced: cord blood. Every receptor here comes from a newborn girl in good health.

This clonotype was seen only a few times. The chain carries TRBV12-3 or TRBV12-4 and TRBJ2-7; a possible D gene is TRBD2 (5 bases). The V end lost 3 bases, the J end lost 10 bases, and 13 bases lay between the germline ends. The CDR3 consists of 12 residues. CDR3 loop: CASSFNGIVQYF. The CDR3 DNA is TGTGCCAGCAGTTTCAACGGGATTGTCCAGTACTTC.

This clonotype was picked up a small number of times. This sequence joins TRBV15 and TRBJ2-1, with no clear D. The germline V and J ends were trimmed by 3 bases and 1 base, with 4 bases remaining between them. In germline, CDR1 is LNHNV, CDR2 YYDKDF (reference sequence). The CDR3 sequence is 13 residues long. In DNA form, the CDR3 reads TGTGCCACCAGCAGCCAGTCCTACAATGAGCAGTTCTTC. It codes for CATSSQSYNEQFF.

CDR3: CASTHRGTYNEQFF. Written as DNA, the CDR3 is TGTGCCAGCACCCACAGGGGGACCTACAATGAGCAGTTCTTC. This rearrangement joins TRBV12-3 or TRBV12-4 to TRBJ2-1; the match to TRBD1 covers 8 bases. CDR3 size: 14 residues. V dropped 7 bases and J dropped 2; count of bases not matched to a gene: 4.

The chain employs TRBV6-5 and TRBJ2-7; D remains ambiguous. Germline values: CDR1 MNHEY, CDR2 SVGAGI. This CDR3 contains 12 residues. V was shortened by 4 bases and J by 3 bases, with 7 bases between the two germline ends. The CDR3 DNA sequence: TGTGCCAGCAGTTGCGTGGGCTACGAGCAGTACTTC. It translates to CASSCVGYEQYF.

This clonotype has just a few counts. This chain links TRBV3-1 with TRBJ2-4; the D is unclear. The CDR3 is 17 residues long. In germline, CDR1 is LGHDT, CDR2 YNNKEL (reference sequence). Trimming stripped 2 bases from V and 6 bases from J, with 20 bases between. CDR3: CASSQKVDHSRPNIQYF. The CDR3 coding sequence is TGTGCCAGCAGCCAAAAAGTTGACCACTCGCGACCAAACATTCAGTACTTC.

In the case of this clonotype: Sequence at one end of the junction differs from germline and may be a read error. This chain connects TRBV20-1 to TRBJ2-7, with D perhaps being TRBD1 or TRBD2 (6 bases each). CDR1 DFQATT and CDR2 SNEGSKA come from the germline V gene (reference sequence). The CDR3 runs 11 residues. The CDR3 DNA reads TGCAGTACTAGCCAAACAGGGCAGCAGTACTTC. Translating it yields CSTSQTGQQYF.